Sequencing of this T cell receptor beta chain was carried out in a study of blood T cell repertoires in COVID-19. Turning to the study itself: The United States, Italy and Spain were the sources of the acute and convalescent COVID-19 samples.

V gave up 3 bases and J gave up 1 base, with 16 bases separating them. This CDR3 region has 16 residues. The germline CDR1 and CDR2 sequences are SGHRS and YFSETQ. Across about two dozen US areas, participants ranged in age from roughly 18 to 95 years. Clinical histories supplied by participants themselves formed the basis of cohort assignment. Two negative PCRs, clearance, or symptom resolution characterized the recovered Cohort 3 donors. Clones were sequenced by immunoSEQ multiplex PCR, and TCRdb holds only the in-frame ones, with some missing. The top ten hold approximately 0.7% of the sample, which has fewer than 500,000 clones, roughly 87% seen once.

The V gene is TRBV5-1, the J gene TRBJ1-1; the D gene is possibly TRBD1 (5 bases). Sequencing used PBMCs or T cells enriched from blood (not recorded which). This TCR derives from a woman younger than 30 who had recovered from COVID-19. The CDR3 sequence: CASSSRPRERNTEAFF. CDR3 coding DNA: TGCGCCAGCAGCTCTCGGCCCAGGGAAAGGAACACTGAAGCTTTCTTT.